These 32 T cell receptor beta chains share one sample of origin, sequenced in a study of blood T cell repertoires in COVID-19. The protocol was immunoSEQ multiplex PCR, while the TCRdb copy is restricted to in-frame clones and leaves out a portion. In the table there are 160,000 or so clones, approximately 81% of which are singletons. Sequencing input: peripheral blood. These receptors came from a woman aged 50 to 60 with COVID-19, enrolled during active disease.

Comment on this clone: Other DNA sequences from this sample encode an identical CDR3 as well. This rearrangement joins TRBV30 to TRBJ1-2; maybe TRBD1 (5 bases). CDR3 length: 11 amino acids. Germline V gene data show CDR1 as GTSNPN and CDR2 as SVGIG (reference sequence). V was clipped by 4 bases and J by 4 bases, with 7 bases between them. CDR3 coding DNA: TGTGCCTGGACCGGGGGCTATGGCTACACCTTC. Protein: CAWTGGYGYTF. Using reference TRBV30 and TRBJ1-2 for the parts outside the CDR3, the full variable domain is SQTIHQWPATLVQPVGSPLSLECTVEGTSNPNLYWYRQAAGRGLQLLFYSVGIGQISSEVPQNLSASRPQDRQFILSSKKLLLSDSGFYLCAWTGGYGYTFGSGTRLTVV.

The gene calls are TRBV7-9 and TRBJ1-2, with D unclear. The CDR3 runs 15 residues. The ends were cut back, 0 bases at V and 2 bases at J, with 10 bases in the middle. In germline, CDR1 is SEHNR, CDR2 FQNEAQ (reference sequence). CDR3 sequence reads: CASSLALASNYGYTF. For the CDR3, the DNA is TGTGCCAGCAGCTTAGCTTTGGCTTCAAACTATGGCTACACCTTC.

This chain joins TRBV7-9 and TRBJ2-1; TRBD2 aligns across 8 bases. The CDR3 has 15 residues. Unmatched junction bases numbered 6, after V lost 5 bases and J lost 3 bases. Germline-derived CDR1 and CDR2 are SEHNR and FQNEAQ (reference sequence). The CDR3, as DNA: TGTGCCAGCAGCCCCCGGGCGGGGGGCTACAATGAGCAGTTCTTC. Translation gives CASSPRAGGYNEQFF. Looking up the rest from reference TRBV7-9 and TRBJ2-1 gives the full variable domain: DTGVSQNPRHKITKRGQNVTFRCDPISEHNRLYWYRQTLGQGPEFLTYFQNEAQLEKSRLLSDRFSAERPKGSFSTLEIQRTEQGDSAMYLCASSPRAGGYNEQFFGPGTRLTVL.

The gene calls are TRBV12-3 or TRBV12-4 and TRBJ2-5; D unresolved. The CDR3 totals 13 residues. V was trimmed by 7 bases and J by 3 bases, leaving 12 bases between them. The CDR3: CASTQTGKETQYF. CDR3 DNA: TGTGCCAGCACCCAAACGGGTAAAGAGACCCAGTACTTC.

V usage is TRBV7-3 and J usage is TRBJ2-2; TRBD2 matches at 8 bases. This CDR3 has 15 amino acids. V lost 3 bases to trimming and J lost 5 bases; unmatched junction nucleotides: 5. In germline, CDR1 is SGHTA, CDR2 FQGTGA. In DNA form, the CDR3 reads TGTGCCAGCAGCTTCGGGGGGGCGGAGACCGGGGAGCTGTTTTTT. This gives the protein CASSFGGAETGELFF.

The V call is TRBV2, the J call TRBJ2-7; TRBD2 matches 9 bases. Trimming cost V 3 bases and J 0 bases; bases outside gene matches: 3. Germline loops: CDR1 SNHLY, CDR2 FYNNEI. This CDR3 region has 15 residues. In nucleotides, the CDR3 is TGTGCCAGCAGTGAGTCTAGCGGGGTCTCCTACGAGCAGTACTTC. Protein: CASSESSGVSYEQYF.

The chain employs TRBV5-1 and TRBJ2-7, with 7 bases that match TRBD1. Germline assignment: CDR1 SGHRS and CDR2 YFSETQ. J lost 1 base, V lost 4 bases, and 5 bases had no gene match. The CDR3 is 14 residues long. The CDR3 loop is CASSEGTVSYEQYF. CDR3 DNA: TGCGCCAGCAGCGAAGGGACAGTGTCCTACGAGCAGTACTTC.

The CDR3 reads CASSIAGGPVNEQFF. The CDR3 DNA follows: TGTGCCAGCAGCATAGCGGGGGGGCCTGTCAATGAGCAGTTCTTC. The chain employs TRBV5-5 and TRBJ2-1, with 11 bases identical to TRBD2. Germline lookup yields CDR1 SGHKS and CDR2 YYEKEE (reference sequence). The V gene end was trimmed by 4 bases and the J gene end by 6 bases; junction bases not matched to a gene: 6. The CDR3 covers 15 residues.

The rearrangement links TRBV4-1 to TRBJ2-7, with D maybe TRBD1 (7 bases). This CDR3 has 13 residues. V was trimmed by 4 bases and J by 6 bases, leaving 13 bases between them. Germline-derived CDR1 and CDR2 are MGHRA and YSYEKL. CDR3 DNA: TGCGCCAGCAGCCTCCAGGGGGGAAGCGAGCAGTACTTC. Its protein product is CASSLQGGSEQYF.

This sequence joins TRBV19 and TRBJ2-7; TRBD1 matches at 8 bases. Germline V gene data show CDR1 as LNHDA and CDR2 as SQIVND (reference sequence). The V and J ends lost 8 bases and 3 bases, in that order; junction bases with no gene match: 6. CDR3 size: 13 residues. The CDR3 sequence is CASGGQGGYEQYF. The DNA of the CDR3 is TGTGCCAGTGGTGGACAGGGAGGCTACGAGCAGTACTTC.

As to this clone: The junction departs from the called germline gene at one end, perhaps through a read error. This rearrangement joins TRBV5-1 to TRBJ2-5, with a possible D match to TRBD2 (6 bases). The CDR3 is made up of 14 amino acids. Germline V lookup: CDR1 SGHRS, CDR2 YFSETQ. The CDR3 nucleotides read TGCGCCAGCAGCTTCGGGGGAGGAGGAGAGACTCAGTACTTC. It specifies CASSFGGGGETQYF.

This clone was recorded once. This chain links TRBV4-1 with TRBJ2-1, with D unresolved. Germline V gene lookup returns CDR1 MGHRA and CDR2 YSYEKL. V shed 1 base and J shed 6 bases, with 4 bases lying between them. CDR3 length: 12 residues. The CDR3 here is CASSQVVNEQFF. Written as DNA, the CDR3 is TGCGCCAGCAGCCAAGTAGTCAATGAGCAGTTCTTC.

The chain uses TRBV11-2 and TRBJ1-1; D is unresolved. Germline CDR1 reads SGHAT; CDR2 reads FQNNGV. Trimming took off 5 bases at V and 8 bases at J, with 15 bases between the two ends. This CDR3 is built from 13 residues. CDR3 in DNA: TGTGCCAGCAGCCAACGCCGGACTGGAGAAGCTTTCTTT. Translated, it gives CASSQRRTGEAFF.

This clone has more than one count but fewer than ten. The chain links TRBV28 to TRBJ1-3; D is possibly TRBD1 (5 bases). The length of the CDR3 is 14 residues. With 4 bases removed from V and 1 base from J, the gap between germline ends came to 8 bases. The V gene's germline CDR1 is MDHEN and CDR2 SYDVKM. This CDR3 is CASSSDSSGNTIYF. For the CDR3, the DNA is TGTGCCAGCAGTTCCGACAGTTCTGGAAACACCATATATTTT.

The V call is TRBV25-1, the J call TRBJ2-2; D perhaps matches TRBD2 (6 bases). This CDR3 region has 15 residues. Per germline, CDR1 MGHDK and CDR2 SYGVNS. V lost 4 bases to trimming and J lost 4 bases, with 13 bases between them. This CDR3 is CASSAPGTPTGELFF. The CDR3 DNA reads TGTGCCAGCAGTGCCCCCGGGACTCCCACCGGGGAGCTGTTTTTT. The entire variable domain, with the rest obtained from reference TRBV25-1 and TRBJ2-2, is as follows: EADIYQTPRYLVIGTGKKITLECSQTMGHDKMYWYQQDPGMELHLIHYSYGVNSTEKGDLSSESTVSRIRTEHFPLTLESARPSHTSQYLCASSAPGTPTGELFFGEGSRLTVL.

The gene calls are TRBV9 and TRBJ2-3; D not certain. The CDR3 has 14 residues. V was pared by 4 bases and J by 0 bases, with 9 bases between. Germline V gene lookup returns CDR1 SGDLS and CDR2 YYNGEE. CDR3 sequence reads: CASSTFGSTDTQYF. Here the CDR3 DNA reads TGTGCCAGCAGCACCTTCGGTAGCACAGATACGCAGTATTTT.

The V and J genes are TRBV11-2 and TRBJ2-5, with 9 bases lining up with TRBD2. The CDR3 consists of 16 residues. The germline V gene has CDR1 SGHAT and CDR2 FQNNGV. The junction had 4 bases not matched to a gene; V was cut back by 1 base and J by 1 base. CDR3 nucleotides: TGTGCCAGCAGCTTAGTTGGTAGCGGGGGCCAAGAGACCCAGTACTTC. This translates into CASSLVGSGGQETQYF.

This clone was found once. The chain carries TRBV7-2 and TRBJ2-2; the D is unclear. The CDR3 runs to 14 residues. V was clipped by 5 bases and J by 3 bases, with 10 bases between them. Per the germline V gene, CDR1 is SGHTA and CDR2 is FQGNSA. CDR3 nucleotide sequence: TGTGCCAGCAGCCTAGGTACGGACACCGGGGAGCTGTTTTTT. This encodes CASSLGTDTGELFF.

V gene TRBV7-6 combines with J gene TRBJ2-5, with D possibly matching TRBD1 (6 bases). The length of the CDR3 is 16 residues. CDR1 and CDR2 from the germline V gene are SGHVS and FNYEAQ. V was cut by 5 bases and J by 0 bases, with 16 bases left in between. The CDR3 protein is CASSPQTTGNQETQYF. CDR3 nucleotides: TGTGCCAGCAGCCCTCAAACAACAGGGAACCAAGAGACCCAGTACTTC. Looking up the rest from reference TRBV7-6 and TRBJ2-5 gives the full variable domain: GAGVSQSPRYKVTKRGQDVALRCDPISGHVSLYWYRQALGQGPEFLTYFNYEAQQDKSGLPNDRFSAERPEGSISTLTIQRTEQRDSAMYRCASSPQTTGNQETQYFGPGTRLLVL.

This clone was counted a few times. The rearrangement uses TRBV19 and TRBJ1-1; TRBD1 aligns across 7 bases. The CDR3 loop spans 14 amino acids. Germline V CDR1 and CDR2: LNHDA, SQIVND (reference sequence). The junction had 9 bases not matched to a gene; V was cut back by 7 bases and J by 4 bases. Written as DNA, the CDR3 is TGTGCCAGTAAGGCAGGGGGTTTGAGCACTGAAGCTTTCTTT. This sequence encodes CASKAGGLSTEAFF.

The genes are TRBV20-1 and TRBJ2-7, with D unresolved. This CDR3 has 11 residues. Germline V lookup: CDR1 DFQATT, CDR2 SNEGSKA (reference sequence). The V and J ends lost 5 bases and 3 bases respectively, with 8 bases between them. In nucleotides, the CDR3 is TGCAGTGCTCCCGACAACTACGAGCAGTACTTC. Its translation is CSAPDNYEQYF.

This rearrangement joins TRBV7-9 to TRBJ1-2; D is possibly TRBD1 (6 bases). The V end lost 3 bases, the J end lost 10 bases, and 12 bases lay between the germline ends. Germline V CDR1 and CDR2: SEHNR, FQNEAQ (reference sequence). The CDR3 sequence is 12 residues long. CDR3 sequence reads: CASSFGGRDYTF. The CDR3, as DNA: TGTGCCAGCAGCTTTGGGGGCCGGGACTACACCTTC.

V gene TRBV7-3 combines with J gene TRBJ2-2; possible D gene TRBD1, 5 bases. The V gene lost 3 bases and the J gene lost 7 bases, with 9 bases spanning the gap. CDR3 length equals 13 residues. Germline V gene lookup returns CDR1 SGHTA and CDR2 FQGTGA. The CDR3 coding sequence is TGTGCCAGCAGCTTCCAGGGTGGCGGGGAGCTGTTTTTT. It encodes CASSFQGGGELFF.

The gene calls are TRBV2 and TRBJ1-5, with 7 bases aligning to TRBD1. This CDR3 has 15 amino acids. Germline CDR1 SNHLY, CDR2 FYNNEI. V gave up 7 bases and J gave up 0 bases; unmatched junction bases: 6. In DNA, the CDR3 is TGTGCCAGCAAACGACAGGGCCATAGCAATCAGCCCCAGCATTTT. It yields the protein CASKRQGHSNQPQHF.

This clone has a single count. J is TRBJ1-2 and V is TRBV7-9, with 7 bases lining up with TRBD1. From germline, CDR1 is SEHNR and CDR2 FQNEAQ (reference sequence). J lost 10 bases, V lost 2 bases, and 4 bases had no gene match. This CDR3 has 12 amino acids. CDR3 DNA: TGTGCCAGCAGCTTAAATCAGGGGGACTACACCTTC. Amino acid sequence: CASSLNQGDYTF.

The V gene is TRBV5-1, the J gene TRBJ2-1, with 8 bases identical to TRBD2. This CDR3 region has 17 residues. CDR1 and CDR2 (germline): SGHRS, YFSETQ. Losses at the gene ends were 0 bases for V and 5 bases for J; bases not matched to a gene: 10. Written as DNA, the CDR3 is TGCGCCAGCAGCTTGGCCCCCCGGGGACTAGGGGACAATGAGCAGTTCTTC. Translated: CASSLAPRGLGDNEQFF.

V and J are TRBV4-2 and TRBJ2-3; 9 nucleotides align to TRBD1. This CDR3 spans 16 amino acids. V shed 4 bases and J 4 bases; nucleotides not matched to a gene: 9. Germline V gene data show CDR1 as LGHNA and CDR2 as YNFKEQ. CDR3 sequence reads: CASSRLRDRDPDTQYF. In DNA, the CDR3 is TGTGCCAGCAGCCGCCTCCGGGACAGGGATCCAGATACGCAGTATTTT.

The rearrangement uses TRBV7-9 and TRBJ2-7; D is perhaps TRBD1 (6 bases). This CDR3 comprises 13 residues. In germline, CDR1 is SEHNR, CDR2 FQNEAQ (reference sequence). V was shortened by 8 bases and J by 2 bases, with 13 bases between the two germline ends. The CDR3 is CASGQGQTYEQYF. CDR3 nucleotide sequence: TGTGCCAGCGGCCAGGGGCAGACCTACGAGCAGTACTTC.

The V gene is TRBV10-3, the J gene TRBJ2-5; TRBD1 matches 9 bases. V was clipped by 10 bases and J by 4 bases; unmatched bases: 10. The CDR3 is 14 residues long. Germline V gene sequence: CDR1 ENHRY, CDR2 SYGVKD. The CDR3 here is CATLPGQGAETQYF. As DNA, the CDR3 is TGTGCCACATTACCGGGACAGGGAGCAGAGACCCAGTACTTC.

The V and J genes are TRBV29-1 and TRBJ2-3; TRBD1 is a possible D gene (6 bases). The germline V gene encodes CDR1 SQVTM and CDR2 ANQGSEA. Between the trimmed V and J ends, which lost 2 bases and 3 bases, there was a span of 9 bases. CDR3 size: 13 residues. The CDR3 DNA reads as TGCAGCGTTGAAAAACAGGGAACAGATACGCAGTATTTT. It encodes CSVEKQGTDTQYF.

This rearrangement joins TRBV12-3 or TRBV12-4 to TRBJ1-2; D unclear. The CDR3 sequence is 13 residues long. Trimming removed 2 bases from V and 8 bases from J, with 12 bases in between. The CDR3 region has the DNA TGTGCCAGCAGTTTATCAACGGGGAGAGGCTACACCTTC. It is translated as CASSLSTGRGYTF.

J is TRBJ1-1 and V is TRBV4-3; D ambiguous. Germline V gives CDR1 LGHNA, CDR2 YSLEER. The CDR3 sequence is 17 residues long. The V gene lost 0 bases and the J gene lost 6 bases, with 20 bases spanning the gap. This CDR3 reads CASSQEVLNSGSAEAFF. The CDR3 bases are TGCGCCAGCAGCCAAGAGGTCCTAAATAGCGGGAGCGCTGAAGCTTTCTTT.